The following is a T cell receptor beta chain sequence with its context. Patients' urothelial carcinoma was locally advanced or metastatic. The record originates from a study of PD-L1 blockade in urothelial cancer. The length of the CDR3 is 14 residues. Deletions cut 3 bases from V and 1 base from J, with 7 bases between. CDR1 and CDR2 from the germline V gene are SGHAT and FQNNGV. This table comes from immunoSEQ multiplex PCR, and its TCRdb copy is limited to in-frame clones, with some not included. The repertoire holds tens of thousands of clones, with roughly 82% as singletons. This sample comprised PBMCs, obtained around atezolizumab (anti-PD-L1) treatment. The TCR originated in a man in his 60s with urothelial cancer. The chain has TRBV11-2 and TRBJ1-5; tentative D call: TRBD1 (5 bases). The CDR3 loop reads CASSLGGSNQPQHF. CDR3 DNA: TGTGCCAGCAGCTTGGGGGGGAGCAATCAGCCCCAGCATTTT.